The clone carrying this T cell receptor beta chain turned up a few times. Clinical history reported by participants formed the basis on which cohorts were assigned. Profiled with immunoSEQ multiplex PCR; TCRdb holds only in-frame clones, not every one. The data hold about 160,000 clones, with 75% to 90% observed a single time. This sample is drawn from a study of blood T cell repertoires in COVID-19. Study information: PBMCs, B-cell-depleted T cells, or T cells provided the cDNA or gDNA that made up the material.

The TCR was taken from a woman in her forties or fifties who had recovered from COVID-19. Specimen: PBMCs or T cells enriched from blood (not recorded which).

The CDR3 loop is CATSMREAGELFF. In DNA form, the CDR3 reads TGTGCCACCAGCATGAGGGAGGCCGGGGAGCTGTTTTTT. This chain uses TRBV15 with TRBJ2-2, with a possible D match to TRBD2 (6 bases). Germline CDR1 and CDR2: LNHNV and YYDKDF (reference sequence). The length of the CDR3 is 13 residues. Trimming left V 4 bases short and J 6 bases short, with 9 bases between. The full variable domain, its missing parts supplied by reference TRBV15 and TRBJ2-2, is DAMVIQNPRYQVTQFGKPVTLSCSQTLNHNVMYWYQQKSSQAPKLLFHYYDKDFNNEADTPDNFQSRRPNTSFCFLDIRSPGLGDTAMYLCATSMREAGELFFGEGSRLTVL.